These T cell receptor beta chains were read from a single sample in a study of cytomegalovirus exposure and HLA in healthy donors. Only in-frame clones appear in the TCRdb table, and some are missing; sequencing was by immunoSEQ multiplex PCR. Here the sample spans approximately 70,000 clones, around 72% being singletons. The sequencing input was PBMCs. The receptors originated from a woman aged 35 to 49 in good health and CMV-seropositive. Both conserved end residues are part of each CDR3. The D gene is left open where the match is weak. A row's size may be missing; if present it is once, few, many or a size class.

j_gene: TRBJ2-7; d_gene: TRBD1; v_gene: TRBV29-1; abundance: .; CDR3aa: CSVASGTGTYEQYF; CDR3nt: TGCAGCGTTGCCTCCGGGACAGGGACCTACGAGCAGTACTTC
j_gene: TRBJ1-2; d_gene: TRBD1; v_gene: TRBV6-6; abundance: .; CDR3aa: CASEIGQATGYTF; CDR3nt: TGTGCCAGCGAAATTGGACAGGCAACTGGCTACACCTTC
j_gene: TRBJ1-6; d_gene: .; v_gene: TRBV4-1; abundance: .; CDR3aa: CASSHSPLGNSYNSPLHF; CDR3nt: TGCGCCAGCAGCCACAGTCCTTTGGGCAACTCCTATAATTCACCCCTCCACTTT
j_gene: TRBJ1-2; d_gene: .; v_gene: TRBV25-1; abundance: .; CDR3aa: CASSDGGANGYTF; CDR3nt: TGTGCCAGCAGTGATGGGGGGGCTAATGGCTACACCTTC
j_gene: TRBJ2-5; d_gene: .; v_gene: TRBV2; abundance: .; CDR3aa: CASSVRGSETQYF; CDR3nt: TGTGCCAGCAGTGTCCGGGGGTCAGAGACCCAGTACTTC
j_gene: TRBJ1-1; d_gene: .; v_gene: TRBV27; abundance: .; CDR3aa: CASSLRGTEAFF; CDR3nt: TGTGCCAGCAGTTTAAGGGGTACTGAAGCTTTCTTT
j_gene: TRBJ2-7; d_gene: .; v_gene: TRBV15; abundance: .; CDR3aa: CATSREGLASYEQYF; CDR3nt: TGTGCCACCAGCAGAGAGGGACTGGCCTCCTACGAGCAGTACTTC
j_gene: TRBJ2-2; d_gene: .; v_gene: TRBV19; abundance: .; CDR3aa: CASSRANTGELFF; CDR3nt: TGTGCCAGTAGTCGCGCGAACACCGGGGAGCTGTTTTTT
j_gene: TRBJ1-1; d_gene: .; v_gene: TRBV19; abundance: .; CDR3aa: CASSIGRGEWVTEAFF; CDR3nt: TGTGCCAGTAGTATAGGGCGGGGTGAGTGGGTAACTGAAGCTTTCTTT
j_gene: TRBJ1-2; d_gene: TRBD1; v_gene: TRBV19; abundance: .; CDR3aa: CASSRQGGYGYTF; CDR3nt: TGTGCCAGTAGTAGACAGGGCGGCTATGGCTACACCTTC
j_gene: TRBJ2-5; d_gene: .; v_gene: TRBV11-3; abundance: .; CDR3aa: CASSLEAGRETQYF; CDR3nt: TGTGCCAGCAGCTTAGAGGCGGGGAGAGAGACCCAGTACTTC
j_gene: TRBJ2-4; d_gene: .; v_gene: TRBV5-4; abundance: .; CDR3aa: CASSASGVAANIQYF; CDR3nt: TGTGCCAGCAGCGCCTCGGGTGTAGCGGCGAACATTCAGTACTTC
j_gene: TRBJ1-1; d_gene: .; v_gene: TRBV30; abundance: .; CDR3aa: CAWSRENTEAFF; CDR3nt: TGTGCCTGGAGTCGAGAGAACACTGAAGCTTTCTTT
j_gene: TRBJ1-5; d_gene: TRBD1; v_gene: TRBV2; abundance: .; CDR3aa: CASSEGQGAQPQHF; CDR3nt: TGTGCCAGCAGTGAGGGACAGGGGGCTCAGCCCCAGCATTTT
j_gene: TRBJ1-5; d_gene: .; v_gene: TRBV10-1; abundance: few; CDR3aa: CASSETAAGPQHF; CDR3nt: TGCGCCAGCAGTGAAACTGCTGCAGGGCCCCAGCATTTT
j_gene: TRBJ2-5; d_gene: .; v_gene: TRBV7-6; abundance: .; CDR3aa: CASSWGLQETQYF; CDR3nt: TGTGCCAGCAGCTGGGGACTGCAAGAGACCCAGTACTTC
j_gene: TRBJ2-1; d_gene: .; v_gene: TRBV18; abundance: .; CDR3aa: CASSLEDYNEQFF; CDR3nt: TGTGCCAGCTCACTAGAGGACTACAATGAGCAGTTCTTC
j_gene: TRBJ1-6; d_gene: .; v_gene: TRBV30; abundance: once; CDR3aa: CAWSGTVAYNSPLHF; CDR3nt: TGTGCCTGGAGTGGTACAGTGGCTTATAATTCACCCCTCCACTTT
j_gene: TRBJ1-4; d_gene: .; v_gene: TRBV7-2; abundance: .; CDR3aa: CASKAGAEDEKLFF; CDR3nt: TGTGCCAGCAAAGCTGGGGCAGAAGATGAAAAACTGTTTTTT
j_gene: TRBJ1-2; d_gene: .; v_gene: TRBV27; abundance: .; CDR3aa: CASRRSRGDDGYTF; CDR3nt: TGTGCCAGTCGACGTAGCAGGGGCGACGATGGCTACACCTTC
j_gene: TRBJ2-7; d_gene: .; v_gene: TRBV5-1; abundance: .; CDR3aa: CASSFDTSPGEQYF; CDR3nt: TGCGCCAGCAGTTTTGACACCTCTCCGGGAGAGCAGTACTTC
j_gene: TRBJ1-1; d_gene: TRBD1; v_gene: TRBV7-8; abundance: .; CDR3aa: CASSLDPDRGGTEAFF; CDR3nt: TGTGCCAGCAGCTTAGACCCCGACAGGGGCGGGACTGAAGCTTTCTTT
j_gene: TRBJ2-7; d_gene: TRBD1; v_gene: TRBV28; abundance: .; CDR3aa: CASSLRTGVIEQYF; CDR3nt: TGTGCCAGCAGTTTGAGGACAGGGGTAATCGAGCAGTACTTC
j_gene: TRBJ2-1; d_gene: TRBD1; v_gene: TRBV5-4; abundance: .; CDR3aa: CASSVDRGREQFF; CDR3nt: TGTGCCAGCAGCGTGGACAGGGGAAGGGAGCAGTTCTTC
j_gene: TRBJ2-3; d_gene: TRBD2; v_gene: TRBV29-1; abundance: .; CDR3aa: CSGLAGGDTQYF; CDR3nt: TGCTCTGGGCTAGCGGGGGGCGATACGCAGTATTTT
j_gene: TRBJ1-1; d_gene: TRBD1; v_gene: TRBV29-1; abundance: .; CDR3aa: CSVGQGAGTEAFF; CDR3nt: TGCAGCGTCGGACAGGGGGCAGGGACTGAAGCTTTCTTT
j_gene: TRBJ1-4; d_gene: .; v_gene: TRBV5-1; abundance: .; CDR3aa: CASSLAVGGEKLFF; CDR3nt: TGCGCCAGCAGCTTGGCGGTCGGGGGAGAAAAACTGTTTTTT
j_gene: TRBJ1-1; d_gene: .; v_gene: TRBV4-1; abundance: .; CDR3aa: CASSQDQAGTEAFF; CDR3nt: TGCGCCAGCAGCCAAGATCAGGCGGGCACTGAAGCTTTCTTT
j_gene: TRBJ1-5; d_gene: .; v_gene: TRBV16; abundance: .; CDR3aa: CASSQREGYYSNQPQHF; CDR3nt: TGTGCCAGCAGCCAGCGGGAAGGCTACTATAGCAATCAGCCCCAGCATTTT
j_gene: TRBJ1-5; d_gene: TRBD1; v_gene: TRBV19; abundance: few; CDR3aa: CASNVGQGANQPQHF; CDR3nt: TGTGCCAGTAACGTCGGACAGGGGGCTAATCAGCCCCAGCATTTT
j_gene: TRBJ1-2; d_gene: TRBD1; v_gene: TRBV15; abundance: .; CDR3aa: CAVGSGTGIGYTF; CDR3nt: TGTGCCGTCGGGAGTGGGACAGGGATCGGCTACACCTTC
j_gene: TRBJ1-2; d_gene: .; v_gene: TRBV6-1; abundance: few; CDR3aa: CASSDWGWEDRFNYGYTF; CDR3nt: TGTGCCAGCAGTGACTGGGGTTGGGAGGACCGATTTAACTATGGCTACACCTTC
j_gene: TRBJ1-1; d_gene: .; v_gene: TRBV2; abundance: .; CDR3aa: CASTRLLTGNTEAFF; CDR3nt: TGTGCCAGCACCCGACTATTGACAGGTAACACTGAAGCTTTCTTT
j_gene: TRBJ1-1; d_gene: .; v_gene: TRBV10-3; abundance: .; CDR3aa: CAITTGEGNTEAFF; CDR3nt: TGTGCCATCACCACGGGGGAGGGGAACACTGAAGCTTTCTTT
j_gene: TRBJ2-3; d_gene: TRBD2; v_gene: TRBV7-9; abundance: .; CDR3aa: CASRGTSGGSDTQYF; CDR3nt: TGTGCCAGCAGGGGGACTAGCGGGGGGTCAGATACGCAGTATTTT
j_gene: TRBJ2-7; d_gene: .; v_gene: TRBV10-3; abundance: .; CDR3aa: CAISGSGHLDEQYF; CDR3nt: TGTGCCATCAGTGGGTCGGGACATCTCGACGAGCAGTACTTT
j_gene: TRBJ1-1; d_gene: TRBD1; v_gene: TRBV10-3; abundance: once; CDR3aa: CAISAMGQASGEAFF; CDR3nt: TGTGCCATCAGTGCAATGGGACAGGCAAGTGGTGAAGCTTTCTTT
j_gene: TRBJ1-1; d_gene: TRBD1; v_gene: TRBV5-4; abundance: .; CDR3aa: CASRGGQEMNTEAFF; CDR3nt: TGTGCCAGCAGGGGGGGACAGGAAATGAACACTGAAGCTTTCTTT
j_gene: TRBJ1-4; d_gene: .; v_gene: TRBV2; abundance: .; CDR3aa: CASNRGGEKLFF; CDR3nt: TGTGCCAGCAATCGAGGAGGTGAAAAACTGTTTTTT
j_gene: TRBJ2-2; d_gene: TRBD2; v_gene: TRBV6-4; abundance: .; CDR3aa: CASSASGGGTGELFF; CDR3nt: TGTGCCAGCAGTGCTAGCGGGGGCGGCACCGGGGAGCTGTTTTTT
j_gene: TRBJ2-1; d_gene: .; v_gene: TRBV28; abundance: .; CDR3aa: CASGAGLPSGSYNEQFF; CDR3nt: TGTGCCAGCGGTGCGGGGCTCCCCTCGGGCTCCTACAATGAGCAGTTCTTC
j_gene: TRBJ2-7; d_gene: TRBD1; v_gene: TRBV5-8; abundance: .; CDR3aa: CASSRTGTYEQYF; CDR3nt: TGTGCCAGCAGCCGGACAGGGACCTACGAGCAGTACTTC
j_gene: TRBJ2-2; d_gene: TRBD2; v_gene: TRBV5-1; abundance: .; CDR3aa: CASSFIAGSNTGELFF; CDR3nt: TGTGCCAGCAGCTTCATAGCGGGCTCGAACACCGGGGAGCTGTTTTTT
j_gene: TRBJ1-1; d_gene: .; v_gene: TRBV2; abundance: .; CDR3aa: CASSADTEAFF; CDR3nt: TGTGCCAGCAGTGCCGACACTGAAGCTTTCTTT
j_gene: TRBJ1-1; d_gene: .; v_gene: TRBV9; abundance: .; CDR3aa: CASSVSRGGTEAFF; CDR3nt: TGTGCCAGCAGCGTATCTAGGGGCGGCACTGAAGCTTTCTTT
j_gene: TRBJ2-5; d_gene: TRBD2; v_gene: TRBV6-5; abundance: .; CDR3aa: CASESGGVEETQYF; CDR3nt: TGTGCCAGCGAGAGCGGGGGGGTTGAAGAGACCCAGTACTTC
j_gene: TRBJ2-3; d_gene: .; v_gene: TRBV5-1; abundance: .; CDR3aa: CASSLERTNTDTQYF; CDR3nt: TGCGCCAGCAGCTTGGAGCGGACTAACACAGATACGCAGTATTTT
j_gene: TRBJ1-5; d_gene: .; v_gene: TRBV30; abundance: .; CDR3aa: CAWSGGPNQPQHF; CDR3nt: TGTGCCTGGAGCGGGGGACCAAATCAGCCCCAGCATTTT
j_gene: TRBJ1-5; d_gene: .; v_gene: TRBV4-1; abundance: few; CDR3aa: CASSPTGMSNQPQHF; CDR3nt: TGCGCCAGCAGCCCAACAGGGATGAGCAATCAGCCCCAGCATTTT
j_gene: TRBJ2-5; d_gene: .; v_gene: TRBV2; abundance: .; CDR3aa: CASSETRETQYF; CDR3nt: TGTGCCAGCAGTGAAACTCGGGAGACCCAGTACTTC
j_gene: TRBJ2-3; d_gene: TRBD1; v_gene: TRBV12-5; abundance: once; CDR3aa: CASGPGQGAVDTQYF; CDR3nt: TGTGCTAGTGGTCCGGGACAGGGGGCTGTAGATACGCAGTATTTT
j_gene: TRBJ2-7; d_gene: .; v_gene: TRBV23-1; abundance: few; CDR3aa: CASSRRYEQYF; CDR3nt: TGCGCCAGCAGTCGTAGATACGAGCAGTACTTC
j_gene: TRBJ1-2; d_gene: .; v_gene: TRBV29-1; abundance: .; CDR3aa: CSVEGPQGGMNGYTF; CDR3nt: TGCAGCGTTGAGGGTCCTCAGGGTGGAATGAATGGCTACACCTTC